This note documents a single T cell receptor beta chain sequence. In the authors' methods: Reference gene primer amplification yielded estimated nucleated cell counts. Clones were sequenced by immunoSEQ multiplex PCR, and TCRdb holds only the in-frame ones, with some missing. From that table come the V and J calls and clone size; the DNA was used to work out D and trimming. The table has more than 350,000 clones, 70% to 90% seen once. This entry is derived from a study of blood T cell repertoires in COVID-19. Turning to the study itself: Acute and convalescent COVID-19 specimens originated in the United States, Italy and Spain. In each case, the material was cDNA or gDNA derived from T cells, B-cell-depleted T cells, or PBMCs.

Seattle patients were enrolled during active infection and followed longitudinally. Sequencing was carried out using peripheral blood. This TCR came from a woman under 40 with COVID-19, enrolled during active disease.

This chain's CDR3 is CASSHPTSGKETQYF. The CDR3, as DNA: TGTGCCAGCAGTCATCCGACTAGCGGTAAAGAGACCCAGTACTTC. V usage is TRBV6-6 and J usage is TRBJ2-5, with TRBD2 identical over 9 bases. V lost 5 bases to trimming and J lost 3 bases; unmatched junction nucleotides: 7. The CDR3 loop spans 15 amino acids. CDR1 MNHNY and CDR2 SVGAGI come from the germline V gene (reference sequence).